Sequencing of this T cell receptor beta chain was carried out in a study of T cells in Graves' hyperthyroidism and ophthalmopathy. Study summary: Peripheral blood was secured at the point of initial diagnosis, before any treatment.

Findings and limits, study-wide: Appearing also in blood were most of the thyroid clonotypes expanded above 0.001.

This clonotype appeared many times. The antigen remains unidentified. The TCR beta CDR3 regions underwent amplification using RNA transcripts as the source. In the first-round RT-PCR of the TCR CDR3, the HTBI primer set was used. TCRdb recomputed calls from the multiplex PCR reads with MiXCR, one row per CDR3 protein. This table holds hundreds of thousands of distinct CDR3 sequences, approximately 15% found once. In making diagnoses, clinical symptoms, serum thyroxine and TRAb, thyroid ultrasound and orbital computed tomography were all used. This CDR3 is 15 amino acids long. Germline loops: CDR1 DFQATT, CDR2 SNEGSKA (reference sequence). Trimming cost V 1 base and J 4 bases, with 13 bases left between them.

The sequencing input was blood. The receptor comes from a young man with Graves' ophthalmopathy. The chain combines TRBV20-1 with TRBJ1-4; no clear D gene. The CDR3: CSARGEAGFNEKLFF. In DNA, the CDR3 is TGCAGTGCTAGAGGGGAGGCGGGCTTTAATGAAAAACTGTTTTTT.